The 31 T cell receptor beta chains below were found in one sample sequenced in a study of cytomegalovirus exposure and HLA in healthy donors. The PCR used 60 Vbeta and 13 Jbeta primers. TCRdb's copy holds only in-frame clones and misses some; the assay was immunoSEQ multiplex PCR. The sample consists of about 250,000 clones, around 80% of them appearing once. The sequenced material came from PBMCs. The receptors derive from a boy younger than 18 in good health and CMV-seronegative.

The J gene is TRBJ2-7, the V gene TRBV10-1, with D unresolved. Trimming shortened V by 1 base and J by 4 bases, and 11 bases separated the two germline ends. Germline V gene sequence: CDR1 WNHNN, CDR2 SYGVQD (reference sequence). The length of the CDR3 is 14 residues. In DNA form, the CDR3 reads TGCGCCAGCAGTGAGTATGGCAGGCAATACGAGCAGTACTTC. Translation gives CASSEYGRQYEQYF.

This sequence joins TRBV28 and TRBJ2-1; 8 positions match TRBD2. From germline, CDR1 is MDHEN and CDR2 SYDVKM. Trimming took 2 bases from V and 6 from J; bases not matched to a gene: 9. The CDR3 totals 16 residues. The DNA of the CDR3 is TGTGCCAGCAGTTTAATGAAGCGGGGGCCATTCAATGAGCAGTTCTTC. Translated, it gives CASSLMKRGPFNEQFF.

The chain combines TRBV27 with TRBJ2-2; D perhaps matches TRBD2 (6 bases). The CDR3 has 21 amino acids. V lost 5 bases and J lost 8, with 36 bases in between. Per the germline V gene, CDR1 is MNHEY and CDR2 is SMNVEV (reference sequence). CDR3 sequence (DNA): TGTGCCAGCAGTCGCATGGCACTGGGACTGACCAGAAACACAATCACAGGGGAGCTGTTTTTT. Translation gives CASSRMALGLTRNTITGELFF.

This clone was observed a handful of times. The rearrangement links TRBV6-5 to TRBJ1-1; 9 bases agree with TRBD1. Germline V CDR1 and CDR2: MNHEY, SVGAGI. The CDR3 covers 14 residues. Losses at the gene ends were 4 bases for V and 3 bases for J; bases not matched to a gene: 3. The CDR3 reads CASSLDRGYTEAFF. The CDR3 coding sequence is TGTGCCAGCAGTTTAGACAGGGGGTACACTGAAGCTTTCTTT.

This sequence joins TRBV11-1 and TRBJ2-1, with a tentative D call TRBD1 (6 bases). Germline CDR1 is SGHAT and CDR2 is FQDESV (reference sequence). The CDR3 has 12 amino acids. V was shortened by 5 bases and J by 8 bases, with 10 bases between the two germline ends. CDR3 sequence reads: CASSQTGDEQFF. The CDR3 region has the DNA TGTGCCAGCAGCCAGACAGGAGATGAGCAGTTCTTC.

The chain is built from TRBV15 and TRBJ1-1, with D unresolved. The germline gives CDR1 LNHNV, CDR2 YYDKDF (reference sequence). There are 14 residues in the CDR3. With 5 bases removed from V and 1 base from J, the gap between germline ends came to 11 bases. DNA for the CDR3: TGTGCCACCAGCTTCGGGAGAGAGAACACTGAAGCTTTCTTT. It is translated as CATSFGRENTEAFF. Full variable domain (remainder filled in from reference TRBV15 and TRBJ1-1): DAMVIQNPRYQVTQFGKPVTLSCSQTLNHNVMYWYQQKSSQAPKLLFHYYDKDFNNEADTPDNFQSRRPNTSFCFLDIRSPGLGDTAMYLCATSFGRENTEAFFGQGTRLTVV.

V usage is TRBV4-2 and J usage is TRBJ1-1, with 7 nucleotides matching TRBD1. CDR1 and CDR2 from the germline V gene are LGHNA and YNFKEQ. V lost 4 bases to trimming and J lost 4 bases; unmatched junction nucleotides: 6. The CDR3 runs to 14 residues. CDR3 DNA: TGTGCCAGCAGCCGCGACAGGGAGGTCACTGAAGCTTTCTTT. Translation: CASSRDREVTEAFF.

This chain joins TRBV27 and TRBJ1-1; the D is unclear. CDR3 length equals 15 residues. CDR1 is MNHEY, CDR2 SMNVEV, per germline (reference sequence). Between the trimmed V and J ends, which lost 5 bases and 3 bases, there was a span of 16 bases. The CDR3 region has the DNA TGTGCCAGCAGTCCCCTCCTCGGGGAGTACACTGAAGCTTTCTTT. Protein sequence: CASSPLLGEYTEAFF.

This chain connects TRBV5-1 to TRBJ2-7, with 11 bases fitting TRBD2. Germline values: CDR1 SGHRS, CDR2 YFSETQ. With 4 bases clipped from V and 7 bases from J, the junction kept 7 bases outside the gene matches. The CDR3 extends over 14 amino acids. The DNA of the CDR3 is TGCGCCAGCAGCGTTAGCGGGGGGGCTCCTGAGCAGTACTTC. Protein: CASSVSGGAPEQYF. Combining the CDR3 with reference TRBV5-1 and TRBJ2-7 gives the whole variable domain KAGVTQTPRYLIKTRGQQVTLSCSPISGHRSVSWYQQTPGQGLQFLFEYFSETQRNKGNFPGRFSGRQFSNSRSEMNVSTLELGDSALYLCASSVSGGAPEQYFGPGTRLTVT.

The chain has TRBV18 and TRBJ2-7, with 9 positions matching TRBD1. After removal of 6 bases from V and 3 bases from J, the junction contained 6 bases not matched to a gene. The CDR3 length is 14 residues. Germline CDR1 KGHSH, CDR2 LQKENI. CDR3 nucleotides: TGTGCCAGCTCCCCGGACAGGGGTGGCTACGAGCAGTACTTC. It specifies CASSPDRGGYEQYF.

V is TRBV5-4 and J is TRBJ2-6; 7 bases agree with TRBD1. The CDR3 loop spans 18 amino acids. Germline assignment: CDR1 SGHNT and CDR2 YYREEE (reference sequence). Unmatched junction bases numbered 15, after V lost 8 bases and J lost 1 base. The CDR3 protein is CASLSYRGRRSGANVLTF. The CDR3 DNA follows: TGTGCCAGTCTGTCTTACAGGGGAAGAAGGTCTGGGGCCAACGTCCTGACTTTC.

The V gene is TRBV5-1, the J gene TRBJ2-1; 9 bases match TRBD2. V dropped 0 bases and J dropped 3; count of bases not matched to a gene: 7. Germline V gives CDR1 SGHRS, CDR2 YFSETQ. CDR3 size: 17 residues. This CDR3 reads CASSLVMAGGYYNEQFF. The CDR3 region has the DNA TGCGCCAGCAGCTTGGTTATGGCGGGAGGGTACTACAATGAGCAGTTCTTC.

This clone was recorded only once. The rearrangement uses TRBV2 and TRBJ2-3; no definite D call. The length of the CDR3 is 13 residues. Germline V gene data show CDR1 as SNHLY and CDR2 as FYNNEI. The ends were cut back, 3 bases at V and 2 bases at J, with 6 bases in the middle. The CDR3 region is CASSESVTDTQYF. The CDR3 nucleotides read TGTGCCAGCAGTGAGTCCGTCACAGATACGCAGTATTTT.

This clone was found a few times. The chain employs TRBV6-5 and TRBJ2-5; 7 bases fit TRBD2. The end of the DNA aligns better with TRBJ2-7, so the J call may be wrong. Germline CDR1 MNHEY, CDR2 SVGAGI. CDR3 length: 15 amino acids. CDR3: CASSSPGTIFYEQYF. DNA of the CDR3: TGTGCCAGCAGTTCGCCCGGGACTATTTTCTACGAGCAGTACTTC.

The chain links TRBV29-1 to TRBJ2-5, with 9 bases matching TRBD1. The tail of the sequence fits TRBJ2-7 better, so the J call may be wrong. This CDR3 has 13 amino acids. The germline V gene encodes CDR1 SQVTM and CDR2 ANQGSEA. The CDR3 nucleotides read TGCAGCGTTGAGGACAGGGGAAACTACGAGCAGTACTTC. Translating it yields CSVEDRGNYEQYF.

V and J are TRBV2 and TRBJ2-5; tentatively, D is TRBD1 (5 bases). The germline V and J ends were trimmed by 1 base and 5 bases, with 11 bases remaining between them. Germline V gives CDR1 SNHLY, CDR2 FYNNEI. This CDR3 has 14 amino acids. The CDR3 here is CASSEVSGKETQYF. CDR3 sequence (DNA): TGTGCCAGCAGTGAAGTGTCAGGGAAGGAGACCCAGTACTTC. The full variable domain, in which reference TRBV2 and TRBJ2-5 provide the parts outside the CDR3, is EPEVTQTPSHQVTQMGQEVILRCVPISNHLYFYWYRQILGQKVEFLVSFYNNEISEKSEIFDDQFSVERPDGSNFTLKIRSTKLEDSAMYFCASSEVSGKETQYFGPGTRLLVL.

This clone was recorded once. This chain links TRBV27 with TRBJ1-1; no firm D call. Trimming removed 5 bases from V and 4 bases from J, with 17 bases in between. CDR1 is MNHEY, CDR2 SMNVEV, per germline (reference sequence). CDR3 size: 15 residues. Here the CDR3 reads CASSLNVRVSTEAFF. CDR3 coding DNA: TGTGCCAGCAGTCTCAACGTGCGGGTGAGCACTGAAGCTTTCTTT.

The chain combines TRBV5-1 with TRBJ1-1; 7 bases are shared with TRBD1. Trimming removed 7 bases from V and 5 bases from J; junction bases left unmatched: 11. Germline values: CDR1 SGHRS, CDR2 YFSETQ. This CDR3 is built from 14 residues. CDR3 bases: TGCGCCAGCGGCCAGGGGGGCGGAAGAACTGAAGCTTTCTTT. Translated, it gives CASGQGGGRTEAFF.

The genes are TRBV7-9 and TRBJ1-2; TRBD1 is a possible D gene (5 bases). V was cut by 0 bases and J by 0 bases, with 17 bases left in between. Germline CDR1 reads SEHNR; CDR2 reads FQNEAQ (reference sequence). CDR3 size: 18 residues. The CDR3 DNA follows: TGTGCCAGCAGCTTAGCCAGGGCCAGTTTCATAGCTAACTATGGCTACACCTTC. This encodes CASSLARASFIANYGYTF.

CDR3 nucleotide sequence: TGTGCCAGCAGCCAAAGACACAGGAAGGGGCACACTGAAGCTTTCTTT. Residues: CASSQRHRKGHTEAFF. This sequence joins TRBV14 and TRBJ1-1, with D possibly being TRBD1 (5 bases). There are 16 residues in the CDR3. V was trimmed by 2 bases and J by 3 bases, leaving 16 bases between them. From germline, CDR1 is SGHDN and CDR2 FVKESK.

The rearrangement links TRBV6-1 to TRBJ1-3; 7 bases align to TRBD1. The germline gives CDR1 MNHNS, CDR2 SASEGT. Trimming removed 5 bases from V and 4 bases from J; junction bases left unmatched: 5. This CDR3 has 14 residues. This CDR3 reads CASSLDREGNTIYF. The CDR3 nucleotides are TGTGCCAGCAGTCTCGACAGGGAAGGAAACACCATATATTTT.

V is TRBV29-1 and J is TRBJ2-5, with D perhaps TRBD1 (6 bases). The germline V gene encodes CDR1 SQVTM and CDR2 ANQGSEA. The CDR3 is made up of 12 amino acids. V was shortened by 6 bases and J by 0 bases, with 8 bases between the two germline ends. The CDR3 reads CSVTGYQETQYF. DNA for the CDR3: TGCAGCGTCACAGGGTACCAAGAGACCCAGTACTTC.

Worth noting for this clone: Germline and junction disagree at one end, which may indicate a read error. The V call is TRBV6-1, the J call TRBJ1-4; no reliable D call. The CDR3 consists of 14 residues. The V gene's germline CDR1 is MNHNS and CDR2 SASEGT. In DNA, the CDR3 is TGTGCCAGCAGTGAACCGGCGAGAGGGCGGAGGCTCGTTTTT. Protein product: CASSEPARGRRLVF.

This chain connects TRBV11-2 to TRBJ1-4; weak D call: TRBD1 (5 bases). The CDR3 is 14 residues long. Germline-derived CDR1 and CDR2 are SGHAT and FQNNGV. Trimming shortened V by 2 bases and J by 10 bases, and 14 bases separated the two germline ends. This CDR3 reads CASSLNIRGGKLFF. The CDR3 bases are TGTGCCAGCAGCTTAAATATAAGGGGTGGAAAACTGTTTTTT.

The chain carries TRBV19 and TRBJ1-4; 8 bases map to TRBD1. This CDR3 has 14 residues. J was trimmed by 8 bases and V by 3 bases; bases with no gene match: 5. Germline lookup yields CDR1 LNHDA and CDR2 SQIVND (reference sequence). The CDR3 coding sequence is TGTGCCAGTAGTATTCTTACAGGGGGGGAAAAACTGTTTTTT. It yields the protein CASSILTGGEKLFF.

This clone has more than one count but fewer than ten. CDR3: CASSSDREFYNEQFF. The CDR3 DNA reads as TGTGCCAGCAGCAGTGATCGGGAGTTCTACAATGAGCAGTTCTTC. The chain combines TRBV11-3 with TRBJ2-1, with a tentative D call TRBD2 (6 bases). This CDR3 has 15 amino acids. The ends were cut back, 5 bases at V and 3 bases at J, with 14 bases in the middle. Germline CDR1 is SGHNT and CDR2 is YENEEA.

This clone appeared a few times. The rearrangement links TRBV6-1 to TRBJ2-7; tentative D call: TRBD2 (5 bases). V dropped 10 bases and J dropped 2 bases, with 15 bases sitting between them. This CDR3 region has 13 residues. Looked up from germline, CDR1 is MNHNS and CDR2 is SASEGT. CDR3 loop: CATLAGRAYEQYF. CDR3 coding DNA: TGTGCCACCCTAGCCGGTCGCGCCTACGAGCAGTACTTC.

The chain is built from TRBV14 and TRBJ1-5; D gene unclear. This CDR3 is built from 15 residues. Trimming took 3 bases from V and 4 from J, leaving 13 bases between them. Germline loops: CDR1 SGHDN, CDR2 FVKESK. CDR3 nucleotide sequence: TGTGCCAGCAGCCACAACTTAGCGGATAATCAGCCCCAGCATTTT. Residues: CASSHNLADNQPQHF.

The chain employs TRBV7-8 and TRBJ1-2, with D unresolved. This CDR3 spans 14 amino acids. V was cut by 5 bases and J by 4 bases, with 14 bases left in between. In germline, CDR1 is SGHVS, CDR2 FQNEAQ. The CDR3 DNA sequence: TGTGCCAGCAGCCAAAGTTTACAGCCCTATGGCTACACCTTC. This gives the protein CASSQSLQPYGYTF. The variable domain in full, completed from reference TRBV7-8 and TRBJ1-2, reads GAGVSQSPRYKVAKRGQDVALRCDPISGHVSLFWYQQALGQGPEFLTYFQNEAQLDKSGLPSDRFFAERPEGSVSTLKIQRTQQEDSAVYLCASSQSLQPYGYTFGSGTRLTVV.

This clone was observed a few times. J is TRBJ1-1 and V is TRBV2, with D uncertain. V lost 1 base and J 0 bases, leaving 9 bases between the germline ends. Germline V gene sequence: CDR1 SNHLY, CDR2 FYNNEI. The CDR3 has 15 amino acids. The chain's CDR3 is CASSEDEIMNTEAFF. CDR3 in DNA: TGTGCCAGCAGTGAAGACGAGATTATGAACACTGAAGCTTTCTTT.

The chain joins TRBV4-2 to TRBJ1-2; possibly TRBD1 for D (5 bases). This CDR3 region has 16 residues. Trimming removed 2 bases from V and 5 bases from J, with 18 bases in between. The germline CDR1 and CDR2 sequences are LGHNA and YNFKEQ. The CDR3 reads CASSQSGSRQNYGYTF. CDR3 coding DNA: TGTGCCAGCAGCCAATCAGGGTCCCGGCAAAATTATGGCTACACCTTC.